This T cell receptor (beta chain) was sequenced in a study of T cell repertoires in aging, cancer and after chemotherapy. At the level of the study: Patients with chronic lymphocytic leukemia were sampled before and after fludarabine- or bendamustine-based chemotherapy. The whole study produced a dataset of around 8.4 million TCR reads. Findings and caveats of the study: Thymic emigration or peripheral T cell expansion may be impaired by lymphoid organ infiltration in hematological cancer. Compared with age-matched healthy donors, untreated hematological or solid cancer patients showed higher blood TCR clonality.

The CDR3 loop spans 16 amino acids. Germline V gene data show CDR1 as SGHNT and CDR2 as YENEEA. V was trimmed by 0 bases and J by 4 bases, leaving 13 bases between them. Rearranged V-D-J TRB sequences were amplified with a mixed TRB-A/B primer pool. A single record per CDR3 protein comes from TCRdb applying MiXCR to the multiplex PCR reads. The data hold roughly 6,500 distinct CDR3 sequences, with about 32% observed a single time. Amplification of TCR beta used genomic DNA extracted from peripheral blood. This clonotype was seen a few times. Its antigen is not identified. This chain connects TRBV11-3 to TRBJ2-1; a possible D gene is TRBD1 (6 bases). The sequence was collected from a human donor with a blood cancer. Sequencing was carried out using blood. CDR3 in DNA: TGTGCCAGCAGCTTAGATCTTAGGCAGGGGTACAATGAGCAGTTCTTC. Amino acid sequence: CASSLDLRQGYNEQFF.